The 27 T cell receptor beta chains presented below share a single source sample, sequenced in a study of CD8 T cells in Susac syndrome (dated by TCRdb to 2018 to 2020). Library preparation employed the immunoSEQ multiplex PCR assay. RNA was extracted using the RNeasy kit, and about 0.45 to 1 ug of the RNA was reverse transcribed with random hexamers. The raw public reads went through TCRdb reprocessing: fastp at Q25, MiXCR clone calling, in-frame beta chains kept. When rows share a CDR3 protein, they turn into one entry using the most common DNA and genes. The sample contains over 130,000 distinct CDR3 sequences, approximately 95% of them found a single time. Of the sample, over 0.1% falls within the top ten clones. Specimen: CD4+ T cells from PBMCs. Every receptor here comes from a human donor with multiple sclerosis.

This chain joins TRBV28 and TRBJ2-4, with 12 bases identical to TRBD2. Germline V CDR1 and CDR2: MDHEN, SYDVKM. The CDR3 extends over 15 amino acids. V was pared by 5 bases and J by 8 bases, with 7 bases of the junction left unmatched. The CDR3 nucleotides read TGTGCCAGCAGTCCCCAGCTAGCGGGAGGGGACATTCAGTACTTC. This codes for CASSPQLAGGDIQYF.

The chain is built from TRBV6-1 and TRBJ1-1; TRBD1 aligns across 7 bases. Germline V gene lookup returns CDR1 MNHNS and CDR2 SASEGT. Trimming removed 8 bases from V and 1 base from J; junction bases left unmatched: 13. The CDR3 loop spans 16 amino acids. This CDR3 reads CASLPGQTLWNTEAFF. The CDR3 nucleotides read TGTGCCAGCCTACCGGGACAGACCTTATGGAACACTGAAGCTTTCTTT.

This chain connects TRBV9 to TRBJ2-1; 9 nucleotides line up with TRBD2. The germline gives CDR1 SGDLS, CDR2 YYNGEE. This CDR3 contains 13 residues. J lost 8 bases, V lost 6 bases, and 6 bases had no gene match. CDR3 sequence reads: CASTRGGLDEQFF. The CDR3 DNA reads TGTGCCAGCACGCGGGGGGGTTTGGATGAGCAGTTCTTC.

The chain uses TRBV7-6 and TRBJ2-7; no clear D. Trimming pared 0 bases from V and 4 bases from J, leaving 10 bases between. The CDR3 runs 14 residues. Germline lookup yields CDR1 SGHVS and CDR2 FNYEAQ. In DNA form, the CDR3 reads TGTGCCAGCAGCTTAGCCACGGGTCCGTACGAGCAGTACTTC. It codes for CASSLATGPYEQYF.

The chain joins TRBV27 to TRBJ2-4, with 8 nucleotides matching TRBD1. Trimming cost V 8 bases and J 7 bases; bases outside gene matches: 16. Germline CDR1 and CDR2: MNHEY and SMNVEV (reference sequence). The CDR3 is 16 amino acids. The CDR3 coding sequence is TGTGCCAGCGGCAACGGACAGGGCCCTTGGGGGAACATTCAGTACTTC. This translates into CASGNGQGPWGNIQYF.

CDR3 sequence (DNA): TGTGCCAGCAGTCCTAGGGGACAGGGGGCGGAGACCCAGTACTTC. Protein product: CASSPRGQGAETQYF. The chain carries TRBV12-3 or TRBV12-4 and TRBJ2-5; 12 bases are a match to TRBD1. J lost 5 bases, V lost 5 bases, and 6 bases had no gene match. The CDR3 is 15 residues long.

The V call is TRBV20-1, the J call TRBJ1-1; 7 bases map to TRBD1. This CDR3 is 14 amino acids long. Germline values: CDR1 DFQATT, CDR2 SNEGSKA (reference sequence). With 2 bases clipped from V and 1 base from J, the junction kept 4 bases outside the gene matches. This CDR3 reads CSARLRTGNTEAFF. The CDR3 bases are TGCAGTGCTAGATTGCGGACAGGGAACACTGAAGCTTTCTTT.

V gene TRBV15 combines with J gene TRBJ1-1, with TRBD1 identical over 9 bases. Per the germline V gene, CDR1 is LNHNV and CDR2 is YYDKDF (reference sequence). Germline trimming cut 3 bases from V and 9 bases from J; bases unmatched to any gene: 14. The CDR3 length is 16 residues. The chain's CDR3 is CATSSKARTGDRKAFF. The CDR3 DNA reads TGTGCCACCAGCAGCAAGGCGCGGACAGGGGATCGGAAAGCTTTCTTT.

The rearrangement links TRBV4-3 to TRBJ1-6, with 9 bases fitting TRBD1. The CDR3 length is 15 residues. Per the germline V gene, CDR1 is LGHNA and CDR2 is YSLEER. The V and J ends lost 5 bases and 7 bases, in that order; junction bases with no gene match: 6. DNA of the CDR3: TGCGCCAGCAGCGTGCCGGGACAGGGAAATTCACCCCTCCACTTT. The encoded protein is CASSVPGQGNSPLHF.

The chain carries TRBV30 and TRBJ1-5; 9 nucleotides align to TRBD1. This CDR3 contains 15 residues. The germline CDR1 and CDR2 sequences are GTSNPN and SVGIG (reference sequence). V lost 2 bases, J lost 3 bases, and 5 bases stayed unmatched. CDR3 loop: CAWSLGQGNNQPQHF. In nucleotides, the CDR3 is TGTGCCTGGAGTCTGGGACAGGGCAACAATCAGCCCCAGCATTTT.

This clonotype appeared a single time. V usage is TRBV20-1 and J usage is TRBJ2-1; TRBD2 might be the D (5 bases). The germline V gene has CDR1 DFQATT and CDR2 SNEGSKA (reference sequence). The CDR3 is 12 amino acids. V gave up 2 bases and J gave up 5 bases, with 7 bases separating them. Written as DNA, the CDR3 is TGCAGTGCTAGATCAGCGGACAATGAGCAGTTCTTC. Its protein is CSARSADNEQFF.

The chain links TRBV18 to TRBJ2-1; the match to TRBD1 covers 7 bases. The CDR3 loop spans 13 amino acids. CDR1 and CDR2 (germline): KGHSH, LQKENI. V lost 4 bases, J lost 7 bases, and 4 bases stayed unmatched. This CDR3 reads CASSLQGTNEQFF. CDR3 sequence (DNA): TGTGCCAGCTCACTACAGGGGACGAATGAGCAGTTCTTC.

This clonotype came up a few times. This chain joins TRBV5-4 and TRBJ2-7; D tentatively fits TRBD1 or TRBD2 (5 bases each). CDR1 SGHNT and CDR2 YYREEE come from the germline V gene (reference sequence). The V gene lost 7 bases and the J gene lost 1 base, with 12 bases spanning the gap. The CDR3 runs to 13 residues. This chain's CDR3 is CASSRDGSYEQYF. The CDR3 DNA follows: TGTGCCAGCTCCCGGGACGGATCCTACGAGCAGTACTTC. The whole variable domain, filled in from reference TRBV5-4 and TRBJ2-7, reads ETGVTQSPTHLIKTRGQQVTLRCSSQSGHNTVSWYQQALGQGPQFIFQYYREEENGRGNFPPRFSGLQFPNYSSELNVNALELDDSALYLCASSRDGSYEQYFGPGTRLTVT.

This sequence joins TRBV4-1 and TRBJ2-1; 7 bases are a match to TRBD2. The CDR3 loop spans 15 amino acids. Germline CDR1 is MGHRA and CDR2 is YSYEKL. The junction had 3 bases not matched to a gene; V was cut back by 0 bases and J by 4 bases. Written as DNA, the CDR3 is TGCGCCAGCAGCCAAGAGGGGGGGAATTACAATGAGCAGTTCTTC. It specifies CASSQEGGNYNEQFF.

V gene TRBV20-1 combines with J gene TRBJ2-2; 7 nucleotides align to TRBD2. With 3 bases clipped from V and 1 base from J, the junction kept 2 bases outside the gene matches. The CDR3 is 14 amino acids. Germline V gene sequence: CDR1 DFQATT, CDR2 SNEGSKA (reference sequence). DNA for the CDR3: TGCAGTGCTAGGTCTAGCGGGAACACCGGGGAGCTGTTTTTT. Amino acid sequence: CSARSSGNTGELFF.

V usage is TRBV4-2 and J usage is TRBJ2-3, with 7 bases lining up with TRBD2. The CDR3 contains 18 residues. CDR1 and CDR2 (germline): LGHNA, YNFKEQ. Unmatched junction bases numbered 12, after V lost 0 bases and J lost 3 bases. This chain's CDR3 is CASSQDGVAGDGTDTQYF. Here the CDR3 DNA reads TGTGCCAGCAGCCAAGATGGTGTCGCGGGAGATGGGACAGATACGCAGTATTTT.

The J gene is TRBJ2-3, the V gene TRBV9; 10 bases map to TRBD2. The CDR3 extends over 15 amino acids. The V segment lost 3 bases and the J segment 3 bases; nucleotides outside the gene matches: 4. CDR1 is SGDLS, CDR2 YYNGEE, per germline. CDR3 sequence: CASSAFSGGTDTQYF. CDR3 in DNA: TGTGCCAGCAGCGCATTTAGCGGGGGGACAGATACGCAGTATTTT.

The V gene is TRBV24-1, the J gene TRBJ1-5; D is undetermined. Between the trimmed V and J ends, which lost 4 bases and 4 bases, there was a span of 4 bases. In germline, CDR1 is KGHDR, CDR2 SFDVKD. The CDR3 has 12 residues. Here the CDR3 DNA reads TGTGCCACCAGTGAGAATAATCAGCCCCAGCATTTT. Translation: CATSENNQPQHF.

The chain recombines TRBV2 with TRBJ2-5; the D gene is possibly TRBD1 (6 bases). Germline CDR1 and CDR2: SNHLY and FYNNEI. The V and J ends lost 5 bases and 0 bases respectively, with 7 bases between them. The CDR3 has 13 amino acids. The DNA of the CDR3 is TGTGCCAGCAGTCGGGACAACCAAGAGACCCAGTACTTC. Encoded protein: CASSRDNQETQYF.

The chain employs TRBV19 and TRBJ2-7; possible D gene TRBD1, 5 bases. The CDR3 contains 12 residues. Trimming took 5 bases from V and 5 from J, leaving 10 bases between them. Germline V gene sequence: CDR1 LNHDA, CDR2 SQIVND (reference sequence). CDR3 loop: CASSSRVDEQYF. The CDR3 DNA follows: TGTGCCAGTAGTTCCAGGGTTGACGAGCAGTACTTC.

The chain joins TRBV18 to TRBJ2-4; the D is unclear. This CDR3 spans 15 amino acids. The germline V gene has CDR1 KGHSH and CDR2 LQKENI. V lost 0 bases, J lost 1 base, and 7 bases lay in between. The CDR3, as DNA: TGTGCCAGCTCACCACCGGGGTTGGCCAAAAACATTCAGTACTTC. Its translation: CASSPPGLAKNIQYF.

The chain couples TRBV5-1 to TRBJ2-3, with D perhaps assigned TRBD1 or TRBD2 (5 bases each). The CDR3 is 14 amino acids. Germline V gene sequence: CDR1 SGHRS, CDR2 YFSETQ. V was clipped by 2 bases and J by 6 bases, with 13 bases between them. CDR3 DNA: TGCGCCAGCAGCTTACCGACACGGGGCGATACGCAGTATTTT. Amino acid sequence: CASSLPTRGDTQYF. The whole variable domain, filled in from reference TRBV5-1 and TRBJ2-3, reads KAGVTQTPRYLIKTRGQQVTLSCSPISGHRSVSWYQQTPGQGLQFLFEYFSETQRNKGNFPGRFSGRQFSNSRSEMNVSTLELGDSALYLCASSLPTRGDTQYFGPGTRLTVL.

The chain couples TRBV27 to TRBJ1-1; D ambiguous. The germline gives CDR1 MNHEY, CDR2 SMNVEV (reference sequence). Trimming shortened V by 2 bases and J by 7 bases, and 11 bases separated the two germline ends. The CDR3 contains 13 residues. The CDR3 nucleotides are TGTGCCAGCAGTTTAAGTGGGGTGGATGAAGCTTTCTTT. This codes for CASSLSGVDEAFF.

The chain uses TRBV28 and TRBJ1-2; 7 nucleotides line up with TRBD1. The J segment lost 10 bases and the V segment lost 2 bases, leaving 7 bases of the junction unmatched. Per the germline V gene, CDR1 is MDHEN and CDR2 is SYDVKM. The CDR3 loop spans 13 amino acids. The CDR3 protein is CASSLGRGDDYTF. The CDR3 DNA follows: TGTGCCAGCAGTTTAGGCAGGGGGGATGACTACACCTTC.

The chain links TRBV24-1 to TRBJ2-3; D is unclear. The V gene lost 0 bases and the J gene lost 0 bases, with 9 bases spanning the gap. Germline V gene sequence: CDR1 KGHDR, CDR2 SFDVKD. This CDR3 has 16 amino acids. CDR3 region: CATSDLKSASTDTQYF. Written as DNA, the CDR3 is TGTGCCACCAGTGATTTGAAGTCTGCTAGCACAGATACGCAGTATTTT.

The rearrangement joins TRBV27 to TRBJ1-6, with D possibly matching TRBD1 (5 bases). The germline V gene has CDR1 MNHEY and CDR2 SMNVEV (reference sequence). This CDR3 is 14 amino acids long. V was shortened by 3 bases and J by 11 bases, with 14 bases between the two germline ends. The CDR3 region has the DNA TGTGCCAGCAGTTTTGACGGCGGGGGTACACCCCTCCACTTT. This translates into CASSFDGGGTPLHF.

The rearrangement uses TRBV2 and TRBJ1-2; tentative D call: TRBD1 (5 bases). V lost 2 bases, J lost 7 bases, and 8 bases lay in between. The CDR3 is made up of 12 amino acids. Germline CDR1 SNHLY, CDR2 FYNNEI. The CDR3 protein is CASSETGAGYTF. CDR3 sequence (DNA): TGTGCCAGCAGTGAAACTGGGGCTGGCTACACCTTC.